The 21 T cell receptor beta chains below were found in one sample sequenced in a study of control samples from healthy donors and cancer patients. The method was immunoSEQ multiplex PCR; TCRdb's version includes in-frame clones alone and lacks a portion of them. The sample consists of tens of thousands of clones, 94% of them appearing once. The sample consisted of blood. The source is a woman in her twenties or thirties in good health.

This chain uses TRBV4-1 with TRBJ2-2; 9 nucleotides align to TRBD2. The length of the CDR3 is 17 residues. The V gene's germline CDR1 is MGHRA and CDR2 YSYEKL. J was trimmed by 4 bases and V by 4 bases; bases with no gene match: 10. The CDR3 DNA is TGCGCCAGCAGCCCCCGCACTAGCGGGTTTGGCACCGGGGAGCTGTTTTTT. It yields the protein CASSPRTSGFGTGELFF.

The chain carries TRBV29-1 and TRBJ1-2; possible D gene TRBD1, 6 bases. Germline V gene sequence: CDR1 SQVTM, CDR2 ANQGSEA. Trimming removed 6 bases at V and 8 bases at J, with 13 bases between. This CDR3 has 11 residues. This CDR3 reads CSVGGTEGYTF. The CDR3 nucleotides are TGCAGCGTAGGGGGGACGGAGGGCTACACCTTC.

The J gene is TRBJ1-6, the V gene TRBV2; a possible D gene is TRBD1 (6 bases). The V gene lost 5 bases and the J gene lost 6 bases, with 11 bases spanning the gap. This CDR3 has 14 residues. Germline loops: CDR1 SNHLY, CDR2 FYNNEI. The CDR3 region is CASSQSGVNSPLHF. The DNA for the CDR3 is TGTGCCAGCAGTCAGTCAGGGGTTAATTCACCCCTCCACTTT.

The rearrangement links TRBV6-5 to TRBJ1-1; a weak D match, TRBD1 (5 bases). The CDR3 totals 13 residues. Per germline, CDR1 MNHEY and CDR2 SVGAGI. Trimming took off 6 bases at V and 5 bases at J, with 13 bases between the two ends. The CDR3 region is CASSQQGGTEAFF. Written as DNA, the CDR3 is TGTGCCAGCAGCCAGCAGGGTGGGACTGAAGCTTTCTTT.

The rearrangement uses TRBV12-3 or TRBV12-4 and TRBJ1-1; D remains ambiguous. The V gene lost 5 bases and the J gene lost 3 bases, with 10 bases spanning the gap. CDR3 size: 13 residues. CDR3 nucleotide sequence: TGTGCCAGCAGTCCGTTCGGGGACACTGAAGCTTTCTTT. As protein: CASSPFGDTEAFF.

The J gene is TRBJ2-2, the V gene TRBV5-1, with 8 positions matching TRBD1. V lost 5 bases and J lost 3; bases outside the gene matches: 3. The CDR3 has 14 residues. Germline CDR1 reads SGHRS; CDR2 reads YFSETQ. The DNA for the CDR3 is TGCGCCAGCAGGGACAGGGTTGACACCGGGGAGCTGTTTTTT. Translated: CASRDRVDTGELFF.

The chain uses TRBV3-1 (or the pseudogene TRBV3-2) and TRBJ1-1; D might be TRBD1 (5 bases). Germline-derived CDR1 and CDR2 are LGHDT and YNNKEL (reference sequence). The germline V and J ends were trimmed by 1 base and 0 bases, with 9 bases remaining between them. The CDR3 sequence is 15 residues long. The CDR3 sequence is CASSQAGTVNTEAFF. CDR3 in DNA: TGTGCCAGCAGCCAAGCAGGGACGGTGAACACTGAAGCTTTCTTT.

This clone was detected once. The chain carries TRBV25-1 and TRBJ1-5; D unclear. The germline V gene has CDR1 MGHDK and CDR2 SYGVNS. Trimming left V 4 bases short and J 0 bases short, with 7 bases between. CDR3 length: 14 residues. The CDR3 DNA reads as TGTGCCAGCAGTGGCTCAAATAGCAATCAGCCCCAGCATTTT. It yields the protein CASSGSNSNQPQHF.

This chain connects TRBV30 to TRBJ1-5; TRBD1 is a possible D gene (5 bases). V dropped 1 base and J dropped 7 bases, with 11 bases sitting between them. Germline values: CDR1 GTSNPN, CDR2 SVGIG (reference sequence). This CDR3 has 13 residues. DNA of the CDR3: TGTGCCTGGAGTGGGGGCCCCGGGCAGCCCCAGCATTTT. Protein product: CAWSGGPGQPQHF. Filled out from reference TRBV30 and TRBJ1-5, the complete variable domain reads SQTIHQWPATLVQPVGSPLSLECTVEGTSNPNLYWYRQAAGRGLQLLFYSVGIGQISSEVPQNLSASRPQDRQFILSSKKLLLSDSGFYLCAWSGGPGQPQHFGDGTRLSIL.

The chain joins TRBV5-8 to TRBJ2-1; 9 nucleotides match TRBD2. The CDR3 length is 15 residues. J gave up 11 bases and V 4 bases, and 13 bases lay outside the gene matches. The V gene's germline CDR1 is SGHTS and CDR2 YDEGEE. CDR3 in DNA: TGTGCCAGCAGCCCTAGCGGGGCCCTTAGGTATAAGCAGTTCTTC. This gives the protein CASSPSGALRYKQFF.

V usage is TRBV7-2 and J usage is TRBJ2-7; D is unclear. The CDR3 runs 13 residues. The germline V gene has CDR1 SGHTA and CDR2 FQGNSA. Trimming left V 5 bases short and J 4 bases short, with 12 bases between. CDR3 residues: CASSIAKSYEQYF. CDR3 sequence (DNA): TGTGCCAGCAGCATCGCAAAGAGTTACGAGCAGTACTTC.

The chain joins TRBV5-8 to TRBJ2-2; D call uncertain. The V gene lost 3 bases and the J gene lost 0 bases, with 6 bases spanning the gap. The CDR3 is 14 amino acids. Per the germline V gene, CDR1 is SGHTS and CDR2 is YDEGEE. The CDR3 coding sequence is TGTGCCAGCAGCTACTGGACGAACACCGGGGAGCTGTTTTTT. Protein: CASSYWTNTGELFF.

CDR3 DNA sequence: TGCAGCGCCCTACAGGGGGAAGCTTTCTTT. Amino acids: CSALQGEAFF. This chain connects TRBV29-1 to TRBJ1-1; 7 bases match TRBD1. The V gene end was trimmed by 7 bases and the J gene end by 8 bases; junction bases not matched to a gene: 4. This CDR3 has 10 amino acids. CDR1 SQVTM and CDR2 ANQGSEA come from the germline V gene.

The CDR3 sequence: CASRQTGTDVRQHF. The CDR3 DNA reads as TGTGCCAGCAGACAAACCGGGACAGATGTGCGCCAGCATTTT. The chain recombines TRBV6-5 with TRBJ1-5; TRBD1 agrees at 7 bases. The length of the CDR3 is 14 residues. The germline CDR1 and CDR2 sequences are MNHEY and SVGAGI. The ends lost 6 bases at V and 12 bases at J; junction bases unmatched: 14.

This sequence joins TRBV3-1 (or the pseudogene TRBV3-2) and TRBJ2-3; 8 bases align to TRBD1. The V gene's germline CDR1 is LGHDT and CDR2 YNNKEL (reference sequence). The trim removed 1 base at V and 6 bases at J, leaving 6 bases unmatched. The CDR3 is made up of 15 amino acids. Here the CDR3 reads CASSQASRGRDTQYF. CDR3 bases: TGTGCCAGCAGCCAAGCTTCCAGGGGGCGTGATACGCAGTATTTT.

The genes are TRBV12-5 and TRBJ2-3; D perhaps matches TRBD2 (5 bases). CDR1 and CDR2 (germline): LGHNT, FRNRAP. Trimming removed 3 bases at V and 4 bases at J, with 11 bases between. The CDR3 is 14 residues long. DNA for the CDR3: TGTGCTAGTGGTTTTGGGAGTCTGGCAGATACGCAGTATTTT. Translation gives CASGFGSLADTQYF.

A single count supports this clone. The sample carries other DNA sequences with the same CDR3. V gene TRBV7-3 combines with J gene TRBJ2-3, with 9 positions matching TRBD2. The germline V gene encodes CDR1 SGHTA and CDR2 FQGTGA. The CDR3 totals 17 residues. V lost 2 bases and J lost 4; bases outside the gene matches: 10. The CDR3 DNA reads as TGTGCCAGCAGCTTAGGTAGCGGGGGTTGGAGGGCAGATACGCAGTATTTT. This sequence encodes CASSLGSGGWRADTQYF.

V and J are TRBV18 and TRBJ2-3, with D perhaps being TRBD1 or TRBD2 (6 bases each). Germline V gene data show CDR1 as KGHSH and CDR2 as LQKENI. The V end was cut by 1 base, the J end by 4 bases, with 15 bases between. The CDR3 loop spans 16 amino acids. CDR3 bases: TGTGCCAGCTCACCACGTAACCGGGGGCTGTCAGATACGCAGTATTTT. The encoded protein is CASSPRNRGLSDTQYF.

The CDR3 here is CASSVDGGASTGELFF. In DNA form, the CDR3 reads TGTGCCAGCAGCGTAGATGGGGGGGCGAGCACCGGGGAGCTGTTTTTT. The rearrangement uses TRBV9 and TRBJ2-2; maybe TRBD2 (7 bases). CDR1 and CDR2 from the germline V gene are SGDLS and YYNGEE. Trimming stripped 0 bases from V and 4 bases from J, with 13 bases between. This CDR3 has 16 residues.

This chain uses TRBV20-1 with TRBJ1-2; tentatively, D is TRBD1 (6 bases). Germline V gives CDR1 DFQATT, CDR2 SNEGSKA (reference sequence). The CDR3 has 14 amino acids. The V end lost 3 bases, the J end lost 7 bases, and 18 bases lay between the germline ends. CDR3 residues: CSASGGVGAGGYTF. The CDR3 DNA follows: TGCAGTGCTAGTGGTGGTGTGGGGGCTGGTGGCTACACCTTC.

The rearrangement links TRBV19 to TRBJ1-1, with D perhaps TRBD1 (6 bases). Germline CDR1 LNHDA, CDR2 SQIVND (reference sequence). Trimming pared 4 bases from V and 8 bases from J, leaving 20 bases between. The CDR3 has 15 residues. The CDR3 loop reads CASSTGVIPRGEAFF. CDR3 bases: TGTGCCAGTAGTACAGGGGTCATCCCGAGAGGGGAAGCTTTCTTT.